The next 14 T cell receptor beta chains were all read from a single sample in a study of preoperative IRX-2 immunotherapy in early breast cancer. Treatment noted: preoperative locoregional IRX-2 cytokine immunotherapy. Clones were sequenced by immunoSEQ multiplex PCR, and TCRdb holds only the in-frame ones, with some missing. Among tens of thousands of clones, roughly 75% were seen once, and the ten largest hold 6% to 7.5%. This sample comprised lymph node tissue, obtained after IRX-2 immunotherapy. These receptors were collected from a human donor with breast cancer.

This clone was detected a few times. The chain couples TRBV11-3 to TRBJ1-1; TRBD1 is a possible D gene (5 bases). The CDR3 extends over 15 amino acids. Germline V gene data show CDR1 as SGHNT and CDR2 as YENEEA. V lost 5 bases and J 0 bases, leaving 13 bases between the germline ends. CDR3 bases: TGTGCCAGCAGCGTGGTAGGAGGGGTGAACACTGAAGCTTTCTTT. Translation gives CASSVVGGVNTEAFF.

Judged by abundance, this clone is medium-sized. CDR3 amino acids: CASSPSDRGPYNEQFF. In DNA, the CDR3 is TGTGCCAGCAGTCCCTCCGACAGGGGACCCTACAATGAGCAGTTCTTC. The V and J genes are TRBV28 and TRBJ2-1; 8 nucleotides match TRBD1. Germline V gene sequence: CDR1 MDHEN, CDR2 SYDVKM. The CDR3 is made up of 16 amino acids. V was pared by 5 bases and J by 2 bases, with 8 bases of the junction left unmatched. The variable domain in full, with the rest retrieved from reference TRBV28 and TRBJ2-1, is DVKVTQSSRYLVKRTGEKVFLECVQDMDHENMFWYRQDPGLGLRLIYFSYDVKMKEKGDIPEGYSVSREKKERFSLILESASTNQTSMYLCASSPSDRGPYNEQFFGPGTRLTVL.

This chain joins TRBV6-8 and TRBJ1-2; D is possibly TRBD1 (5 bases). The length of the CDR3 is 16 residues. From germline, CDR1 is MNHGY and CDR2 SAAAGT. The ends were cut back, 5 bases at V and 6 bases at J, with 22 bases in the middle. CDR3 region: CASSPGGARAKNGYTF. Written as DNA, the CDR3 is TGTGCCAGCAGTCCAGGAGGGGCCAGGGCGAAGAATGGCTACACCTTC.

The count of this clone is one. This sequence joins TRBV19 and TRBJ2-7, with D possibly matching TRBD2 (5 bases). V lost 9 bases to trimming and J lost 0 bases, with 18 bases between them. This CDR3 spans 15 amino acids. Germline CDR1 is LNHDA and CDR2 is SQIVND (reference sequence). CDR3 protein: CASRDFGGSSYEQYF. The CDR3 DNA is TGTGCCAGCCGCGATTTCGGAGGTAGCTCCTACGAGCAGTACTTC.

This clone showed up just a few times. The chain recombines TRBV15 with TRBJ2-1, with a tentative D call TRBD2 (5 bases). The length of the CDR3 is 15 residues. With 1 base removed from V and 1 base from J, the gap between germline ends came to 8 bases. Germline CDR1 LNHNV, CDR2 YYDKDF (reference sequence). CDR3 protein: CATSRAGKSYNEQFF. In nucleotides, the CDR3 is TGTGCCACCAGCAGAGCGGGGAAGTCCTACAATGAGCAGTTCTTC.

CDR3 loop: CASSQGAGGQNEQFF. In nucleotides, the CDR3 is TGTGCCAGCAGCCAGGGGGCAGGGGGCCAGAATGAGCAGTTCTTC. The V gene is TRBV11-3, the J gene TRBJ2-1; 8 bases map to TRBD1. The CDR3 is made up of 15 amino acids. Germline V gene sequence: CDR1 SGHNT, CDR2 YENEEA. V gave up 5 bases and J gave up 7 bases; unmatched junction bases: 10.

The chain uses TRBV5-1 and TRBJ1-2; D uncertain. V gave up 3 bases and J gave up 3 bases, with 15 bases separating them. In germline, CDR1 is SGHRS, CDR2 YFSETQ. The CDR3 runs to 15 residues. The CDR3 nucleotides are TGCGCCAGCAGCTCCGGACGGAGGTACGACTATGGCTACACCTTC. This codes for CASSSGRRYDYGYTF.

V gene TRBV11-3 combines with J gene TRBJ1-4, with 8 nucleotides matching TRBD1. CDR3 length: 14 amino acids. The V gene's germline CDR1 is SGHNT and CDR2 YENEEA. Unmatched junction bases numbered 3, after V lost 3 bases and J lost 6 bases. CDR3 residues: CASSLYRGDEKLFF. In nucleotides, the CDR3 is TGTGCCAGCAGCTTGTACAGGGGGGATGAAAAACTGTTTTTT.

Only a few counts were recorded for this clone. The V call is TRBV11-3, the J call TRBJ2-3; tentative D call: TRBD2 (5 bases). With 4 bases removed from V and 2 bases from J, the gap between germline ends came to 13 bases. Per germline, CDR1 SGHNT and CDR2 YENEEA. This CDR3 spans 15 amino acids. The DNA of the CDR3 is TGTGCCAGCAGCTCCCGGGGTAAGGACACAGATACGCAGTATTTT. It encodes CASSSRGKDTDTQYF.

The chain combines TRBV6-8 with TRBJ1-3; D gene ambiguous. CDR3 length equals 15 residues. Looked up from germline, CDR1 is MNHGY and CDR2 is SAAAGT. V lost 0 bases to trimming and J lost 0 bases, with 6 bases between them. CDR3 region: CASSYSLSSGNTIYF. CDR3 in DNA: TGTGCCAGCAGTTACTCGCTCAGCTCTGGAAACACCATATATTTT.

The chain employs TRBV19 and TRBJ2-1; D tentatively reads TRBD1 or TRBD2 (5 bases each). Between the trimmed V and J ends, which lost 4 bases and 2 bases, there was a span of 12 bases. This CDR3 region has 15 residues. The V gene's germline CDR1 is LNHDA and CDR2 SQIVND (reference sequence). The DNA for the CDR3 is TGTGCCAGTAGTAGGGGAGCGGACACCTACAATGAGCAGTTCTTC. Encoded protein: CASSRGADTYNEQFF.

This sequence joins TRBV28 and TRBJ1-1; TRBD1 agrees at 9 bases. The germline V gene encodes CDR1 MDHEN and CDR2 SYDVKM. J lost 4 bases, V lost 6 bases, and 6 bases had no gene match. The CDR3 sequence is 14 residues long. In nucleotides, the CDR3 is TGTGCCAGCAGCCTGGGACAGGGAGGCACTGAAGCTTTCTTT. Amino acids: CASSLGQGGTEAFF.

The gene calls are TRBV30 and TRBJ1-5, with D possibly matching TRBD1 (5 bases). The CDR3 sequence is 12 residues long. V was clipped by 4 bases and J by 6 bases, with 10 bases between them. The germline CDR1 and CDR2 sequences are GTSNPN and SVGIG (reference sequence). Written as DNA, the CDR3 is TGTGCCTGGATGAGCGGGGGTCAGCCCCAGCATTTT. Its translation is CAWMSGGQPQHF.

The chain is built from TRBV18 and TRBJ2-7; D remains unclear. The germline V and J ends were trimmed by 3 bases and 1 base, with 4 bases remaining between them. CDR3 size: 12 residues. Looked up from germline, CDR1 is KGHSH and CDR2 is LQKENI. The CDR3: CASSPESYEQYF. DNA of the CDR3: TGTGCCAGCTCACCGGAGTCCTACGAGCAGTACTTC.